This TCR beta chain was identified in a study of blood T cell repertoires in COVID-19 (dated by TCRdb to the early 2020s). Background on the whole study: Samples from collaborators originated in the United States, Italy and Spain and spanned both the acute and convalescent phases of COVID-19. The prospective study material was composed of cDNA or gDNA derived from T cells, B-cell-depleted T cells, or PBMCs. Subjects who had been exposed to COVID-19, were actively infected with it, or had recovered from it provided the deeply sampled blood TCRbeta repertoires that made up the dataset. The repertoires were released in a freely available public database intended as a resource for research on the immune response to SARS-CoV-2. The samples were drawn from two sources: the first 160 participants of the ongoing ImmuneRACE study, and 1,000 to 1,500 subjects contributed by 6 global collaborators. A de-identified subject ID, COVID-19 status, age in years and sex were almost always included in the sample metadata. HLA class I and class II types, where available, came from metadata supplied by the sample provider rather than from assay-based typing.

The CDR3 runs 14 residues from the cysteine to the phenylalanine. This entry keeps only the CDR3 DNA: 42 bases, framed from base 1. Relative to germline, V is missing 3 bases and J is missing 7 bases, with 7 bases of the junction outside any gene match. CDR1 is given as LNHDA and CDR2 as SQIVND, both from the germline V gene (reference sequence). TCRbeta CDR3 regions were amplified from genomic DNA by means of the immunoSEQ Assay, a bias-controlled multiplex PCR. Per the source publication's procedure: Within the assay, amplification of reference gene primers was used to estimate how many nucleated cells each sample contained. To quantify the absolute abundance of each unique TCRbeta CDR3 rearrangement, sequence reads were collapsed and filtered. Productive Simpson clonality was computed per sample as the square root of Simpson's diversity index over productive rearrangements. TCRdb carries this immuneACCESS record with in-frame sequences only. Its versions omit some clonotypes, under half of them owing to an unresolved V gene in the studies checked, with the rest unexplained. The V and J calls and clone size were taken over from that table, and D and trimming were inferred from the DNA. This sample has about 190,000 clones in its table, and more than 75% of those were observed once. Together, the top ten hold 6% of the sample.

For this clone: This clone's antigen is unknown. Base qualities are not recorded, but no much larger clone differs from it by a single base.

The full study reports these points: The quantity of clinical and demographic metadata differed by source and by participant and was supplied without curation.

Each collaborating institution followed its own protocols to collect whole blood in K2EDTA tubes. For TCRbeta analysis, collaborators shipped samples as frozen whole blood, isolated PBMCs, or DNA extracted from either of those sample types. The sequenced material came from peripheral blood. The source is a man aged 40-49 years with active or convalescent COVID-19. The sequence is built from TRBV19 and TRBJ1-2, with 8 central nucleotides matching TRBD1. The nucleotide sequence reads TGTGCCAGTAGTATGGACAGGGAAATAGGTGGCTACACCTTC. This is translated as CASSMDREIGGYTF.